This passage covers 5 T cell receptor beta chains from one sample sequenced in a study of blood T cell repertoires in COVID-19. Method: immunoSEQ multiplex PCR; TCRdb's copy keeps in-frame clones and lacks some. In the table there are around 60,000 clones, around 83% of which are singletons. Material for sequencing was peripheral blood. The receptors originated from a man under 40 with COVID-19, enrolled during active disease.

The chain joins TRBV5-1 to TRBJ2-3, with 13 nucleotides matching TRBD2. Germline V CDR1 and CDR2: SGHRS, YFSETQ. CDR3 length: 16 amino acids. Unmatched junction bases numbered 5, after V lost 2 bases and J lost 5 bases. CDR3 nucleotides: TGCGCCAGCAGCTTCCTAGGGACTAGCGGGGAAGATACGCAGTATTTT. Its protein is CASSFLGTSGEDTQYF.

This chain connects TRBV5-1 to TRBJ1-2; tentatively, D is TRBD1 (5 bases). The CDR3 has 14 amino acids. Looked up from germline, CDR1 is SGHRS and CDR2 is YFSETQ. V gave up 6 bases and J gave up 2 bases, with 14 bases separating them. CDR3 nucleotides: TGCGCCAGCACCACGGACATGCCGAACTATGGCTACACCTTC. Translating it yields CASTTDMPNYGYTF.

V gene TRBV7-9 combines with J gene TRBJ2-3; tentatively, D is TRBD1 (5 bases). Trimming left V 3 bases short and J 5 bases short, with 12 bases between. Germline-derived CDR1 and CDR2 are SEHNR and FQNEAQ (reference sequence). The CDR3 has 14 amino acids. This CDR3 reads CASSLGLGIDTQYF. As DNA, the CDR3 is TGTGCCAGCAGCTTGGGGCTAGGGATAGATACGCAGTATTTT. Full variable domain (remainder filled in from reference TRBV7-9 and TRBJ2-3): DTGVSQNPRHKITKRGQNVTFRCDPISEHNRLYWYRQTLGQGPEFLTYFQNEAQLEKSRLLSDRFSAERPKGSFSTLEIQRTEQGDSAMYLCASSLGLGIDTQYFGPGTRLTVL.

The chain recombines TRBV4-2 with TRBJ2-7, with 7 nucleotides matching TRBD1. Germline loops: CDR1 LGHNA, CDR2 YNFKEQ. The length of the CDR3 is 16 residues. J was trimmed by 0 bases and V by 0 bases; bases with no gene match: 5. The CDR3 DNA is TGTGCCAGCAGCCAAGAAGGTAGGGACAGCTCCTACGAGCAGTACTTC. This sequence encodes CASSQEGRDSSYEQYF.

The chain links TRBV11-2 to TRBJ2-7; 8 bases are a match to TRBD2. V shed 2 bases and J 6 bases; nucleotides not matched to a gene: 12. The CDR3 totals 16 residues. Germline CDR1 SGHAT, CDR2 FQNNGV. The CDR3 loop is CASSLTGGLFPGEQYF. CDR3 nucleotides: TGTGCCAGCAGCTTAACGGGAGGGCTTTTTCCGGGCGAGCAGTACTTC.